This TCR beta chain was sequenced in a study of regulatory T cells in long-lasting Graves disease. Stated time point: newly diagnosed GD, antithyroid drugs for less than 3 months. PBMCs provided the RNA from which the TCR library was made. Arm-PCR of CDR3 regions and iRepertoire HTBI primers were the basis on which TCR beta libraries were built. In TCRdb, the multiplex PCR reads were re-called with MiXCR into one record per CDR3 protein. Found here are approximately 400,000 distinct CDR3 sequences, 12% of them singletons; the top ten hold about 19%. At least ten counts were recorded for this clonotype. The CDR3 is made up of 15 amino acids. Per germline, CDR1 LGHDT and CDR2 YNNKEL (reference sequence). Deletions cut 0 bases from V and 3 bases from J, with 8 bases between. The sample was also reused in another study, on T cells in Graves' hyperthyroidism and ophthalmopathy.

The source of this sequence is a woman between 18 and 29 years old with Graves disease. The J gene is TRBJ2-2, the V gene TRBV3-1; D unresolved. This specimen consisted of peripheral blood mononuclear cells (PBMCs), obtained at new diagnosis, from a patient treated with antithyroid drugs. CDR3 protein: CASSQEQGYTGELFF. For the CDR3, the DNA is TGTGCCAGCAGCCAAGAGCAAGGTTACACCGGGGAGCTGTTTTTT.